This T cell receptor (beta chain) was found in a study of OX40 agonist ivuxolimab in advanced cancers. Study information: Dose-escalation cases comprised hepatocellular carcinoma, melanoma, renal cell or head and neck cancer. With a range of 23 to 79, age averaged approximately 60 years, and around 83% were male.

This clone was seen a single time. CDR1 is SQVTM, CDR2 ANQGSEA, per germline. The CDR3 loop spans 14 amino acids. V lost 0 bases, J lost 6 bases, and 6 bases stayed unmatched. Method: immunoSEQ multiplex PCR; TCRdb's copy keeps in-frame clones and lacks some. The profile covers more than 65,000 clones, with under 90% appearing a single time and 6.1% taken by the ten largest. The sequencing here drew on CD4+ or CD8+ T cells sorted from blood, taken in a trial of the OX40 agonist ivuxolimab. This sequence was found in an adult with an advanced solid tumor such as melanoma, head and neck, liver or kidney cancer. The rearrangement links TRBV29-1 to TRBJ1-2, with TRBD1 matching over 8 bases. The CDR3 protein is CSVEDRQGADGYTF. The DNA of the CDR3 is TGCAGCGTTGAAGATCGCCAGGGGGCAGATGGCTACACCTTC.